Listed below are T cell receptor beta chains from one sample, sequenced in a study of blood T cell repertoires in COVID-19. This table comes from immunoSEQ multiplex PCR, and its TCRdb copy is limited to in-frame clones, with some not included. This table has over 350,000 clones, 70% to 90% appearing once. Source material: PBMCs or T cells enriched from blood (not recorded which). Every receptor here comes from a woman younger than 45 with acute COVID-19. CDR3s include the opening cysteine and the closing phenylalanine or tryptophan. A D gene is named only where the DNA matches it firmly. Expanded clones are given a class, and other clones once, few, many or no size at all.

TRBD1,TRBV25-1,NA,TRBJ1-4,CASIDRDRGKLFF,TGTGCCAGCATAGACCGGGACAGAGGTAAACTGTTTTTT
TRBD1,TRBV6-5,once,TRBJ1-2,CASSSNRGGYTF,TGTGCCAGCAGCTCCAACAGGGGCGGCTACACCTTC
NA,TRBV21-1,few,TRBJ1-5,CASSNRTGPGRQPQHF,TGTGCCAGCAGCAATCGGACAGGGCCCGGGCGGCAGCCCCAGCATTTT
TRBD1,TRBV12-5,NA,TRBJ1-4,CASGLMGQINEKLFF,TGTGCTAGTGGTTTGATGGGACAGATTAATGAAAAACTGTTTTTT
TRBD1,TRBV9,NA,TRBJ1-6,CASSVSGGNNSPLHF,TGTGCCAGCAGCGTATCAGGGGGGAATAATTCACCCCTCCACTTT
NA,TRBV6-5,NA,TRBJ1-2,CASLSWPGLDYGYTF,TGTGCCAGCCTCTCCTGGCCGGGGTTAGACTATGGCTACACCTTC
NA,TRBV4-3,NA,TRBJ1-5,CASSQDSTGFQPQHF,TGCGCCAGCAGCCAAGATAGTACAGGGTTTCAGCCCCAGCATTTT
TRBD1,TRBV15,NA,TRBJ1-5,CATSSGQGAIQPQHF,TGTGCCACCAGCAGTGGACAGGGGGCGATTCAGCCCCAGCATTTT
NA,TRBV6-5,once,TRBJ1-1,CASSYLRNTEAFF,TGTGCCAGCAGTTATCTACGGAACACTGAAGCTTTCTTT
TRBD1,TRBV19,NA,TRBJ1-1,CASSIVRTGGTEAFF,TGTGCCAGTAGTATAGTTAGGACAGGGGGCACTGAAGCTTTCTTT
TRBD2,TRBV7-3,NA,TRBJ2-1,CASSLNGLAGGNEQFF,TGTGCCAGCAGCTTGAACGGACTAGCGGGGGGGAATGAGCAGTTCTTC
NA,TRBV6-5,NA,TRBJ1-6,CASLPTKGSPLHF,TGTGCCAGTCTCCCAACTAAGGGGTCACCCCTCCACTTT
TRBD2,TRBV5-1,NA,TRBJ2-3,CASSYLAGDPDTQYF,TGCGCCAGCAGCTACCTAGCGGGGGACCCAGATACGCAGTATTTT
TRBD2,TRBV28,once,TRBJ2-3,CASSLSSGGGTDTQYF,TGTGCCAGCAGTTTATCCAGCGGGGGGGGCACAGATACGCAGTATTTT
TRBD2,TRBV29-1,few,TRBJ2-7,CSVDGTSDEQYF,TGCAGCGTTGATGGGACTAGCGACGAGCAGTACTTC
TRBD2,TRBV18,NA,TRBJ2-1,CASSPLAGGIKMEFF,TGTGCCAGCTCACCGCTAGCGGGGGGGATTAAGATGGAGTTCTTC
TRBD1,TRBV19,NA,TRBJ1-6,CASSPRTGNYNSPLHF,TGTGCCAGTAGTCCCCGGACAGGGAACTATAATTCACCCCTCCACTTT
NA,TRBV7-9,NA,TRBJ1-1,CASSPRNRGPGEGNTEAFF,TGTGCCAGCAGCCCACGAAATAGGGGACCGGGGGAGGGGAACACTGAAGCTTTCTTT
TRBD1,TRBV7-2,NA,TRBJ1-4,CASSPGGTNEKLFF,TGTGCCAGCAGCCCAGGGGGAACTAATGAAAAACTGTTTTTT
TRBD1,TRBV24-1,NA,TRBJ2-1,CATRDRSDNEQFF,TGTGCCACCAGGGACAGGTCAGACAATGAGCAGTTCTTC
NA,TRBV30,NA,TRBJ1-2,CAWSVSGGDGYTF,TGTGCCTGGAGTGTAAGCGGGGGCGATGGCTACACCTTC
NA,TRBV6-5,NA,TRBJ2-7,CASSFKPGHIYEQYF,TGTGCCAGCAGTTTTAAACCGGGACACATCTACGAGCAGTACTTC
NA,TRBV6-1,NA,TRBJ2-7,CASSEGLGGAYEQYF,TGTGCCAGCAGTGAAGGACTAGGGGGGGCCTACGAGCAGTACTTC
TRBD2,TRBV29-1,NA,TRBJ2-7,CSVLVPGVGREQYF,TGCAGCGTTCTCGTACCCGGGGTCGGGAGGGAGCAGTACTTC
TRBD2,TRBV5-1,NA,TRBJ2-1,CASSSTSGGLNEQFF,TGCGCCAGCAGCTCGACTAGCGGGGGCCTGAATGAGCAGTTCTTC
NA,TRBV6-2/TRBV6-3,NA,TRBJ1-5,CASSPRGVQPQHF,TGTGCCAGCAGTCCCCGGGGGGTTCAGCCCCAGCATTTT
TRBD2,TRBV10-1,NA,TRBJ2-7,CASSVGRGGRYEQYF,TGCGCCAGCAGTGTGGGGCGGGGGGGTCGATACGAGCAGTACTTC
NA,TRBV19,few,TRBJ2-6,CASRTIGTTASGANVLTF,TGTGCCAGTAGAACCATCGGGACAACGGCCTCTGGGGCCAACGTCCTGACTTTC
TRBD1,TRBV10-1,NA,TRBJ1-6,CASSGTGGENSPLHF,TGCGCCAGCAGTGGGACAGGGGGCGAAAATTCACCCCTCCACTTT
NA,TRBV12-3/TRBV12-4,NA,TRBJ2-7,CASSSPRGHEQYF,TGTGCCAGCAGTTCCCCGCGGGGTCACGAGCAGTACTTC
TRBD1,TRBV5-1,NA,TRBJ2-2,CASSSGTGDTGELFF,TGCGCCAGCAGCTCCGGGACAGGGGACACCGGGGAGCTGTTTTTT
TRBD1,TRBV27,once,TRBJ1-3,CASSVTWTGAGNTIYF,TGTGCCAGCAGTGTCACCTGGACAGGGGCCGGAAACACCATATATTTT
TRBD1,TRBV19,NA,TRBJ1-2,CASSLGGTGHLYGYTF,TGTGCCAGTAGTTTGGGCGGGACAGGGCATTTATATGGCTACACCTTC
NA,TRBV15,NA,TRBJ1-6,CATSRTPGGVDNSPLHF,TGTGCCACCAGCAGAACCCCTGGAGGGGTGGATAATTCACCCCTCCACTTT
TRBD1,TRBV4-1,NA,TRBJ2-7,CASSQAVTGIYEQYF,TGCGCCAGCAGCCAAGCGGTGACAGGGATCTACGAGCAGTACTTC
TRBD1,TRBV5-1,few,TRBJ1-1,CASSAGTGEDTEAFF,TGCGCCAGCAGCGCCGGGACAGGGGAGGACACTGAAGCTTTCTTT
TRBD2,TRBV2,NA,TRBJ2-1,CASSPGLARYNEQFF,TGTGCCAGCAGCCCGGGACTAGCGAGGTACAATGAGCAGTTCTTC
NA,TRBV29-1,NA,TRBJ2-4,CSVEVGENIQYF,TGCAGCGTTGAAGTAGGGGAAAACATTCAGTACTTC
NA,TRBV5-4,NA,TRBJ2-3,CASTAGDTQYF,TGTGCCAGCACCGCCGGTGATACGCAGTATTTT
NA,TRBV5-1,NA,TRBJ1-4,CASKPIGEGEKLFF,TGCGCCAGCAAGCCCATAGGGGAGGGCGAAAAACTGTTTTTT
NA,TRBV15,NA,TRBJ1-2,CATSRDVAGASYGYTF,TGTGCCACCAGCAGAGATGTCGCGGGGGCGAGCTATGGCTACACCTTC
TRBD1,TRBV5-6,NA,TRBJ1-4,CASSKGTARPSNEKLFF,TGTGCCAGCAGCAAGGGGACAGCGCGGCCCTCTAATGAAAAACTGTTTTTT
NA,TRBV19,NA,TRBJ1-2,CASSIAVRGTYGYTF,TGTGCCAGTAGTATAGCAGTACGGGGGACCTATGGCTACACCTTC
TRBD1,TRBV5-5,NA,TRBJ1-2,CASSRGQGEGYGYTF,TGTGCCAGCAGCCGCGGACAGGGGGAAGGCTATGGCTACACCTTC
NA,TRBV18,NA,TRBJ1-4,CASSPIGVNEKLFF,TGTGCCAGCTCACCAATCGGGGTTAATGAAAAACTGTTTTTT
NA,TRBV27,NA,TRBJ1-1,CASSSGHVNTEAFF,TGTGCCAGCAGTTCGGGACACGTAAACACTGAAGCTTTCTTT
TRBD1,TRBV30,NA,TRBJ1-6,CAWSSTGQGGSPLHF,TGTGCCTGGAGTTCCACTGGACAGGGAGGTTCACCCCTCCACTTT
NA,TRBV6-2/TRBV6-3,NA,TRBJ1-4,CASSLQGGSEKLFF,TGTGCCAGCAGCTTACAGGGAGGGAGTGAAAAACTGTTTTTT
TRBD2,TRBV24-1,NA,TRBJ2-1,CATSDSSGGLYNEQFF,TGTGCCACCAGTGATTCTAGCGGGGGCCTTTACAATGAGCAGTTCTTC
NA,TRBV9,NA,TRBJ2-2,CASGQSAGELFF,TGTGCCAGCGGACAGAGCGCCGGGGAGCTGTTTTTT
TRBD1,TRBV9,NA,TRBJ1-3,CASSPQIPGQGNSGNTIYF,TGTGCCAGCAGCCCCCAAATTCCGGGACAGGGAAATTCTGGAAACACCATATATTTT
NA,TRBV6-5,NA,TRBJ1-5,CASTAAGVNQPQHF,TGTGCCAGCACAGCGGCAGGAGTTAATCAGCCCCAGCATTTT
NA,TRBV3-1/TRBV3-2,once,TRBJ2-5,CASRPGLLGETQYF,TGTGCCAGCCGGCCGGGACTTCTGGGGGAGACCCAGTACTTC
TRBD1,TRBV7-3,NA,TRBJ2-2,CASSLYPNRGASTGELFF,TGTGCCAGCAGCTTATATCCAAACAGGGGCGCATCCACCGGGGAGCTGTTTTTT
NA,TRBV2,NA,TRBJ1-5,CASSDDRSAQPQHF,TGTGCCAGCAGTGACGACAGGTCGGCTCAGCCCCAGCATTTT